Below are 24 T cell receptor beta chains sequenced from a single sample in a study of Ad26.COV2.S vaccination and SARS-CoV-2 variants. Treatment described: around 19 received Ad26.COV2.S at low or high dose, single or two shots; about 5 received placebo; per-sample allocation not given. Each sample was drawn 63 days after the first injection (of vaccine or placebo). Sequenced by immunoSEQ multiplex PCR; TCRdb stores in-frame clones only, minus some. The data show hundreds of thousands of clones, with 75% to 95% seen just once and roughly an eighth held by the top ten. The sequencing here drew on peripheral blood, taken in a trial of Ad26.COV2.S vaccine versus placebo. These receptors originate from a person between 18 and 59 years old who received the Ad26.COV2.S COVID-19 vaccine or a placebo.

The chain joins TRBV13 to TRBJ1-1, with 7 positions matching TRBD1. From germline, CDR1 is PRHDT and CDR2 FYEKMQ (reference sequence). There are 14 residues in the CDR3. After removal of 5 bases from V and 5 bases from J, the junction contained 8 bases not matched to a gene. The DNA for the CDR3 is TGTGCCAGCAGCCTGTCCCACAGGGGAACTGAAGCTTTCTTT. Amino acids: CASSLSHRGTEAFF.

This chain connects TRBV2 to TRBJ2-2; D possibly corresponds to TRBD2 (6 bases). CDR3 length: 14 residues. Trimming pared 9 bases from V and 1 base from J, leaving 12 bases between. Germline lookup yields CDR1 SNHLY and CDR2 FYNNEI. CDR3 sequence: CARGGLQNTGELFF. Here the CDR3 DNA reads TGTGCCAGGGGAGGACTACAGAACACCGGGGAGCTGTTTTTT.

The rearrangement joins TRBV14 to TRBJ2-5, with D perhaps matching TRBD1 or TRBD2 (5 bases each). CDR1 and CDR2 from the germline V gene are SGHDN and FVKESK. V lost 3 bases, J lost 5 bases, and 10 bases lay in between. CDR3 size: 13 residues. The CDR3 spells CASSQGVEETQYF. The DNA for the CDR3 is TGTGCCAGCAGCCAGGGGGTGGAGGAGACCCAGTACTTC.

The CDR3 DNA reads as TGTGCCAGCAGCCAAGCCGGACAGGGTGGCTATGGCTACACCTTC. Protein sequence: CASSQAGQGGYGYTF. V is TRBV3-1 (or the pseudogene TRBV3-2) and J is TRBJ1-2; 8 bases are a match to TRBD1. The CDR3 totals 15 residues. CDR1 and CDR2 from the germline V gene are LGHDT and YNNKEL (reference sequence). The V segment lost 1 base and the J segment 4 bases; nucleotides outside the gene matches: 5.

This sequence joins TRBV7-9 and TRBJ2-1; D may be TRBD1 or TRBD2 (6 bases each). CDR1 SEHNR and CDR2 FQNEAQ come from the germline V gene (reference sequence). The CDR3 consists of 15 residues. The V gene lost 8 bases and the J gene lost 6 bases, with 20 bases spanning the gap. CDR3 nucleotide sequence: TGTGCCAGCGGGCCCTGGGGGGCGGCCATCAATGAGCAGTTCTTC. Translated: CASGPWGAAINEQFF.

The chain links TRBV28 to TRBJ2-7; 7 bases are shared with TRBD2. This CDR3 spans 13 amino acids. Germline V gene sequence: CDR1 MDHEN, CDR2 SYDVKM. V lost 3 bases, J lost 1 base, and 0 bases stayed unmatched. This chain's CDR3 is CASSLRGSYEQYF. The CDR3 nucleotides read TGTGCCAGCAGTTTGCGGGGGTCCTACGAGCAGTACTTC.

The chain couples TRBV4-1 to TRBJ2-2; D not resolved. Trimming removed 5 bases at V and 1 base at J, with 8 bases between. Germline CDR1 is MGHRA and CDR2 is YSYEKL. The CDR3 has 14 residues. CDR3 in DNA: TGCGCCAGCAGCACTTCAGGGAACACCGGGGAGCTGTTTTTT. It yields the protein CASSTSGNTGELFF.

This CDR3 reads CASSYASGYNEQFF. In DNA, the CDR3 is TGTGCCAGCAGTTACGCATCAGGATACAATGAGCAGTTCTTC. The genes are TRBV6-5 and TRBJ2-1; no definite D call. This CDR3 spans 14 amino acids. Trimming took 2 bases from V and 4 from J, leaving 9 bases between them. CDR1 is MNHEY and CDR2 is SVGAGI in the germline V gene.

V and J are TRBV7-3 and TRBJ2-2, with D unclear. This CDR3 region has 11 residues. Germline V gene sequence: CDR1 SGHTA, CDR2 FQGTGA. V lost 5 bases, J lost 5 bases, and 3 bases lay in between. CDR3 amino acids: CASSPTGELFF. The DNA of the CDR3 is TGTGCCAGCAGCCCAACCGGGGAGCTGTTTTTT.

In this sample, this clone turned up a few times. The rearrangement joins TRBV4-3 to TRBJ1-1; 7 nucleotides agree with TRBD1. The CDR3 spans 16 residues. Trimming removed 3 bases from V and 4 bases from J; junction bases left unmatched: 11. From germline, CDR1 is LGHNA and CDR2 YSLEER. In DNA, the CDR3 is TGCGCCAGCAGCCACCACGGAGGGGGCTTGGGCACTGAAGCTTTCTTT. It specifies CASSHHGGGLGTEAFF.

V usage is TRBV6-5 and J usage is TRBJ2-3; TRBD2 is a possible D gene (5 bases). Germline V lookup: CDR1 MNHEY, CDR2 SVGAGI. V shed 6 bases and J shed 4 bases, with 11 bases lying between them. The CDR3 spans 13 residues. Here the CDR3 DNA reads TGTGCCAGCAGCAGACTACTAGCAGATACGCAGTATTTT. It is translated as CASSRLLADTQYF.

The gene calls are TRBV20-1 and TRBJ1-5; D perhaps matches TRBD1 (6 bases). V was clipped by 6 bases and J by 4 bases, with 13 bases between them. Germline lookup yields CDR1 DFQATT and CDR2 SNEGSKA (reference sequence). The CDR3 totals 13 residues. This chain's CDR3 is CSASQGPNQPQHF. Written as DNA, the CDR3 is TGCAGTGCAAGTCAGGGGCCTAATCAGCCCCAGCATTTT.

The chain employs TRBV4-3 and TRBJ1-1; 7 bases are shared with TRBD1. CDR3 length: 17 residues. Germline CDR1 and CDR2: LGHNA and YSLEER. Unmatched junction bases numbered 10, after V lost 0 bases and J lost 3 bases. In nucleotides, the CDR3 is TGCGCCAGCAGCCAAGATCACAGGGGAAGGGCCGACACTGAAGCTTTCTTT. Its protein is CASSQDHRGRADTEAFF.

This chain links TRBV6-2 or TRBV6-3 with TRBJ2-5; D is undetermined. V lost 1 base and J lost 2, with 11 bases in between. Germline V gene data show CDR1 as MNHEY and CDR2 as SVGEGT. The CDR3 totals 15 residues. This CDR3 is CASSYCLLCQETQYF. The CDR3 region has the DNA TGTGCCAGCAGTTACTGCTTGCTGTGTCAAGAGACCCAGTACTTC.

The chain joins TRBV2 to TRBJ1-2, with 8 bases aligning to TRBD1. CDR1 and CDR2 from the germline V gene are SNHLY and FYNNEI. CDR3 length: 18 amino acids. V lost 2 bases and J lost 1; bases outside the gene matches: 12. The CDR3 bases are TGTGCCAGCAGTGAACCGAAAGCGGACAGGGCCGGTAACTATGGCTACACCTTC. It codes for CASSEPKADRAGNYGYTF. The full variable domain, its missing parts supplied by reference TRBV2 and TRBJ1-2, is EPEVTQTPSHQVTQMGQEVILRCVPISNHLYFYWYRQILGQKVEFLVSFYNNEISEKSEIFDDQFSVERPDGSNFTLKIRSTKLEDSAMYFCASSEPKADRAGNYGYTFGSGTRLTVV.

The J gene is TRBJ2-3, the V gene TRBV19; D possibly corresponds to TRBD1 (6 bases). The CDR3 runs to 14 residues. Per germline, CDR1 LNHDA and CDR2 SQIVND (reference sequence). V shed 6 bases and J shed 4 bases, with 14 bases lying between them. CDR3 in amino acids: CASRLQGNADTQYF. CDR3 sequence (DNA): TGTGCCAGTAGACTACAGGGAAATGCAGATACGCAGTATTTT. The whole variable domain, remainder taken from reference TRBV19 and TRBJ2-3, is DGGITQSPKYLFRKEGQNVTLSCEQNLNHDAMYWYRQDPGQGLRLIYYSQIVNDFQKGDIAEGYSVSREKKESFPLTVTSAQKNPTAFYLCASRLQGNADTQYFGPGTRLTVL.

V gene TRBV9 combines with J gene TRBJ2-6; 9 bases line up with TRBD2. CDR1 and CDR2 (germline): SGDLS, YYNGEE. The CDR3 length is 20 residues. The junction had 22 bases not matched to a gene; V was cut back by 10 bases and J by 2 bases. CDR3 loop: CARRPGRGGGLVPGANVLTF. DNA of the CDR3: TGTGCCCGCCGCCCGGGGCGCGGGGGGGGACTAGTCCCTGGGGCCAACGTCCTGACTTTC.

The chain links TRBV20-1 to TRBJ1-1; the D is unclear. This CDR3 has 12 amino acids. V was trimmed by 4 bases and J by 1 base, leaving 7 bases between them. CDR1 DFQATT and CDR2 SNEGSKA come from the germline V gene (reference sequence). The CDR3 reads CSATEQNTEAFF. The DNA for the CDR3 is TGCAGTGCTACTGAACAGAACACTGAAGCTTTCTTT.

The chain carries TRBV7-2 and TRBJ1-5; a weak D match, TRBD1 (6 bases). Germline lookup yields CDR1 SGHTA and CDR2 FQGNSA. Trimming took 2 bases from V and 5 from J, leaving 10 bases between them. This CDR3 region has 14 residues. The CDR3 sequence is CASSLLPGDQPQHF. As DNA, the CDR3 is TGTGCCAGCAGCTTACTTCCAGGGGATCAGCCCCAGCATTTT.

The chain is built from TRBV28 and TRBJ2-7, with 9 bases lining up with TRBD1. CDR3 length: 15 amino acids. The V and J ends lost 5 bases and 2 bases, in that order; junction bases with no gene match: 7. Germline CDR1 MDHEN, CDR2 SYDVKM. CDR3 sequence reads: CASSQQGAVPYEQYF. The CDR3 bases are TGTGCCAGCAGTCAACAGGGGGCGGTCCCCTACGAGCAGTACTTC. Drawing the rest from reference TRBV28 and TRBJ2-7, the complete variable domain is DVKVTQSSRYLVKRTGEKVFLECVQDMDHENMFWYRQDPGLGLRLIYFSYDVKMKEKGDIPEGYSVSREKKERFSLILESASTNQTSMYLCASSQQGAVPYEQYFGPGTRLTVT.

This clone was seen only once. V is TRBV28 and J is TRBJ1-2, with a tentative D call TRBD1 (6 bases). The germline V and J ends were trimmed by 6 bases and 5 bases, with 13 bases remaining between them. The V gene's germline CDR1 is MDHEN and CDR2 SYDVKM. The CDR3 covers 13 residues. This CDR3 reads CASRLTGRYGYTF. DNA for the CDR3: TGTGCCAGCAGGTTGACAGGTAGATATGGCTACACCTTC.

The rearrangement links TRBV30 to TRBJ1-1; D uncertain. CDR1 is GTSNPN, CDR2 SVGIG, per germline (reference sequence). The CDR3 extends over 12 amino acids. Deletions cut 1 base from V and 2 bases from J, with 5 bases between. In nucleotides, the CDR3 is TGTGCCTGGAGTGACACAAACACTGAAGCTTTCTTT. Translated, it gives CAWSDTNTEAFF.

Ten or more counts support this clone. The rearrangement uses TRBV6-5 and TRBJ1-1; a weak D match, TRBD1 (5 bases). This CDR3 contains 14 residues. The V gene lost 5 bases and the J gene lost 0 bases, with 10 bases spanning the gap. CDR1 MNHEY and CDR2 SVGAGI come from the germline V gene. CDR3 nucleotides: TGTGCCAGCAGTCCGGGACTCTTGAACACTGAAGCTTTCTTT. This encodes CASSPGLLNTEAFF.

V and J are TRBV18 and TRBJ1-5; D is ambiguous. Trimming stripped 3 bases from V and 0 bases from J, with 12 bases between. Germline V gives CDR1 KGHSH, CDR2 LQKENI. The CDR3 consists of 16 residues. The CDR3 nucleotides are TGTGCCAGCTCACCGGGCAGAGAGTATAGCAATCAGCCCCAGCATTTT. Translation gives CASSPGREYSNQPQHF.